This passage covers 19 T cell receptor beta chains from one sample sequenced in a study of neoadjuvant anti-PD-1 for oral cavity cancer. Sequencing used immunoSEQ multiplex PCR; TCRdb keeps in-frame clones, though not all of them. The sample includes over 65,000 clones, 80% to 90% of them seen just once. Time point here: after neoadjuvant nivolumab, at surgical resection. The specimen comprised PBMCs, sampled after nivolumab (anti-PD-1) treatment. The receptors stem from a person aged 35-79 years with oral cavity squamous cell carcinoma.

CDR3 DNA: TGTGCCTGGACCAATCCCGGAGGAGCTTTCTTT. It translates to CAWTNPGGAFF. The gene calls are TRBV30 and TRBJ1-1, with no clear D. V shed 4 bases and J shed 10 bases, with 13 bases lying between them. CDR1 is GTSNPN, CDR2 SVGIG, per germline (reference sequence). CDR3 size: 11 residues.

This clone has just one count. The chain employs TRBV29-1 and TRBJ2-7; 10 nucleotides align to TRBD1. V was clipped by 8 bases and J by 6 bases; unmatched bases: 16. Germline lookup yields CDR1 SQVTM and CDR2 ANQGSEA. The CDR3 covers 15 residues. The CDR3 nucleotides are TGCAGCTTTGGGGATTCCGGGACAGGGGTGGCCGAGCAGTACTTC. Protein product: CSFGDSGTGVAEQYF.

As regards this clone: Relative to the germline gene, one junction end is altered; a read error may explain this. The rearrangement uses TRBV11-2 and TRBJ2-7; TRBD1 aligns across 7 bases. The CDR3 runs to 17 residues. Germline-derived CDR1 and CDR2 are SGHAT and FQNNGV. Here the CDR3 reads CASTLAPSTGAPYEQYF. For the CDR3, the DNA is TGTGCCAGCACCTTAGCGCCAAGTACAGGGGCCCCCTACGAGCAGTACTTC.

The chain is built from TRBV5-1 and TRBJ1-1; possible D gene TRBD1, 6 bases. Germline values: CDR1 SGHRS, CDR2 YFSETQ. The V end was cut by 0 bases, the J end by 4 bases, with 13 bases between. This CDR3 contains 15 residues. Here the CDR3 reads CASSLALVQGTEAFF. The DNA for the CDR3 is TGCGCCAGCAGCTTGGCCTTGGTACAGGGCACTGAAGCTTTCTTT. Looking up the rest from reference TRBV5-1 and TRBJ1-1 gives the full variable domain: KAGVTQTPRYLIKTRGQQVTLSCSPISGHRSVSWYQQTPGQGLQFLFEYFSETQRNKGNFPGRFSGRQFSNSRSEMNVSTLELGDSALYLCASSLALVQGTEAFFGQGTRLTVV.

This clone was seen once. This chain connects TRBV14 to TRBJ2-7, with D possibly matching TRBD1 (6 bases). Germline CDR1 and CDR2: SGHDN and FVKESK. Trimming took 5 bases from V and 7 from J, leaving 15 bases between them. CDR3 length equals 13 residues. The DNA for the CDR3 is TGTGCCAGCAGCGGTACAGGGACGGGGGAGCAGTACTTC. This codes for CASSGTGTGEQYF. Full variable domain (remainder filled in from reference TRBV14 and TRBJ2-7): EAGVTQFPSHSVIEKGQTVTLRCDPISGHDNLYWYRRVMGKEIKFLLHFVKESKQDESGMPNNRFLAERTGGTYSTLKVQPAELEDSGVYFCASSGTGTGEQYFGPGTRLTVT.

This chain links TRBV6-5 with TRBJ1-4, with TRBD1 as a possible D gene (5 bases). The germline CDR1 and CDR2 sequences are MNHEY and SVGAGI. The CDR3 consists of 14 residues. V gave up 6 bases and J gave up 8 bases, with 16 bases separating them. CDR3: CASRSDIIGEKLFF. The DNA for the CDR3 is TGTGCCAGCAGGTCGGACATCATAGGGGAAAAACTGTTTTTT.

The chain joins TRBV6-1 to TRBJ2-1; 7 positions match TRBD2. Trimming took 3 bases from V and 0 from J; bases not matched to a gene: 5. This CDR3 is built from 16 residues. CDR1 is MNHNS, CDR2 SASEGT, per germline. CDR3 residues: CASSERGGSSYNEQFF. Written as DNA, the CDR3 is TGTGCCAGCAGTGAGAGAGGCGGGAGCTCCTACAATGAGCAGTTCTTC.

CDR3 DNA sequence: TGTGCCACCAGTAGGGACTATGAAGCTTTCTTT. Translation: CATSRDYEAFF. The J gene is TRBJ1-1, the V gene TRBV15; perhaps TRBD1 as D (5 bases). CDR3 length: 11 amino acids. Germline loops: CDR1 LNHNV, CDR2 YYDKDF (reference sequence). V shed 6 bases and J shed 7 bases, with 9 bases lying between them. The full variable domain, completed using reference TRBV15 and TRBJ1-1, is DAMVIQNPRYQVTQFGKPVTLSCSQTLNHNVMYWYQQKSSQAPKLLFHYYDKDFNNEADTPDNFQSRRPNTSFCFLDIRSPGLGDTAMYLCATSRDYEAFFGQGTRLTVV.

The chain links TRBV5-1 to TRBJ2-1, with D tentatively TRBD1 (6 bases). The CDR3 totals 17 residues. Germline V gives CDR1 SGHRS, CDR2 YFSETQ. Trimming removed 2 bases at V and 3 bases at J, with 18 bases between. Written as DNA, the CDR3 is TGCGCCAGCAGCTTCCTAGGGGGTTGGCAGGACTACAATGAGCAGTTCTTC. Amino acid sequence: CASSFLGGWQDYNEQFF. Looking up the rest from reference TRBV5-1 and TRBJ2-1 gives the full variable domain: KAGVTQTPRYLIKTRGQQVTLSCSPISGHRSVSWYQQTPGQGLQFLFEYFSETQRNKGNFPGRFSGRQFSNSRSEMNVSTLELGDSALYLCASSFLGGWQDYNEQFFGPGTRLTVL.

This chain connects TRBV6-1 to TRBJ2-2; TRBD2 matches 11 bases. V shed 0 bases, J shed 0 bases, and the junction held 9 bases outside the gene matches. The germline V gene encodes CDR1 MNHNS and CDR2 SASEGT. The CDR3 is 20 amino acids. CDR3 loop: CASSEAGISSGRPNTGELFF. The CDR3 bases are TGTGCCAGCAGTGAAGCAGGGATTTCTAGCGGGAGGCCGAACACCGGGGAGCTGTTTTTT.

The chain employs TRBV5-4 and TRBJ1-1, with 8 bases fitting TRBD1. Trimming removed 0 bases from V and 0 bases from J; junction bases left unmatched: 10. CDR3 length: 18 amino acids. Germline V CDR1 and CDR2: SGHNT, YYREEE (reference sequence). CDR3 residues: CASSLGAGGLDLNTEAFF. The DNA of the CDR3 is TGTGCCAGCAGCTTGGGGGCAGGGGGCCTGGATCTGAACACTGAAGCTTTCTTT.

This chain links TRBV28 with TRBJ2-2; the D is unclear. The CDR3 runs 16 residues. V was trimmed by 6 bases and J by 2 bases, leaving 16 bases between them. In germline, CDR1 is MDHEN, CDR2 SYDVKM. The DNA of the CDR3 is TGTGCCAGCAGCCTCCCAGGTACCCCCAACACCGGGGAGCTGTTTTTT. Encoded protein: CASSLPGTPNTGELFF.

The rearrangement links TRBV6-5 to TRBJ1-2; 11 bases agree with TRBD1. V was clipped by 2 bases and J by 7 bases; unmatched bases: 3. CDR3 length: 14 residues. Germline CDR1 is MNHEY and CDR2 is SVGAGI. CDR3 in amino acids: CASSYGQGALGYTF. In nucleotides, the CDR3 is TGTGCCAGCAGTTACGGACAGGGGGCGCTTGGCTACACCTTC.

This clone appeared a single time. The chain links TRBV19 to TRBJ1-5; TRBD1 might be the D (6 bases). This CDR3 comprises 16 residues. Germline V lookup: CDR1 LNHDA, CDR2 SQIVND (reference sequence). The V gene lost 5 bases and the J gene lost 6 bases, with 20 bases spanning the gap. In DNA form, the CDR3 reads TGTGCCAGTAGTCCAACGGCCGGCAGGGGCGGTCAGCCCCAGCATTTT. Its protein product is CASSPTAGRGGQPQHF.

The chain recombines TRBV19 with TRBJ2-7; either TRBD1 or TRBD2 may supply D (5 bases each). Germline assignment: CDR1 LNHDA and CDR2 SQIVND (reference sequence). This CDR3 spans 14 amino acids. V was clipped by 3 bases and J by 2 bases, with 11 bases between them. The CDR3 is CASSIGTNTYEQYF. CDR3 DNA sequence: TGTGCCAGTAGTATCGGGACGAATACCTACGAGCAGTACTTC.

With respect to this clone: With a much larger clone just one base away, this may be a read error. The chain couples TRBV30 to TRBJ1-5, with unresolved D. The CDR3 has 14 amino acids. V was cut by 2 bases and J by 6 bases, with 14 bases left in between. Germline CDR1 and CDR2: GTSNPN and SVGIG (reference sequence). CDR3 sequence reads: CAWSFLGSGQPQHF. CDR3 bases: TGTGCCTGGAGTTTTCTTGGGAGCGGTCAGCCCCAGCATTTT. Using reference TRBV30 and TRBJ1-5 for the parts outside the CDR3, the full variable domain is SQTIHQWPATLVQPVGSPLSLECTVEGTSNPNLYWYRQAAGRGLQLLFYSVGIGQISSEVPQNLSASRPQDRQFILSSKKLLLSDSGFYLCAWSFLGSGQPQHFGDGTRLSIL.

Remarks on this clone: An end of the junction differs from the germline gene, which may be a read error. The chain uses TRBV27 and TRBJ2-7; 12 bases match TRBD2. Per the germline V gene, CDR1 is MNHEY and CDR2 is SMNVEV (reference sequence). This CDR3 comprises 17 residues. The CDR3 DNA is TGTGCCAGCAGTTTATCTAGGGCTAGCGGGAGGGCCGGAGCCTTGGGGTTC. It specifies CASSLSRASGRAGALGF.

J is TRBJ2-2 and V is TRBV18; D gene unclear. CDR1 is KGHSH, CDR2 LQKENI, per germline. The length of the CDR3 is 14 residues. Trimming stripped 0 bases from V and 1 base from J, with 3 bases between. This CDR3 reads CASSPPLNTGELFF. In DNA form, the CDR3 reads TGTGCCAGCTCACCACCGCTGAACACCGGGGAGCTGTTTTTT.

The rearrangement uses TRBV28 and TRBJ2-7; TRBD2 is a possible D gene (6 bases). Deletions cut 3 bases from V and 3 bases from J, with 12 bases between. Germline CDR1 reads MDHEN; CDR2 reads SYDVKM. CDR3 size: 14 residues. The CDR3 DNA reads as TGTGCCAGCAGTTTTTCTAGCGTCGGCTACGAGCAGTACTTC. Its translation: CASSFSSVGYEQYF.